This T cell receptor beta chain was retrieved from a study of vaccination effects on CD4 cells after COVID-19. Study-level results: Infection- and vaccine-induced clones contracted markedly late after vaccination. Convalescent patients in the study were few, and early post-infection timepoints were absent.

Viral peptide pool expansion of antigen-specific CD4+ T cells preceded sequencing in the ViraFEST assay. The culture ran for about 11 days, and then CD4+ T cells were isolated. Participants were vaccinated with two doses of either the BNT162b2 or mRNA-1273 vaccine. According to the study, vaccine recipients showed no prior SARS-CoV-2 infection and negative nucleocapsid antibodies. With approximately 9.6 ug/ml peptides and around 9.6 IU/ml IL-2, a few million PBMC per well were cultured. Deletions cut 2 bases from V and 2 bases from J, with 6 bases between. This CDR3 is 13 amino acids long. CDR1 and CDR2 (germline): MNHEY, SVGAGI. This clone showed up just a few times. Its target is not known. Here immunoSEQ multiplex PCR was the method, and the copy in TCRdb shows in-frame clones only, minus some. The data hold tens of thousands of clones, with less than 85% observed a single time.

This specimen consisted of CD4+ T cells from PBMCs cultured with SARS-CoV-2 spike peptides, obtained after COVID-19 vaccination. The source is a human donor who received a COVID-19 vaccine. The V gene is TRBV6-5, the J gene TRBJ1-2, with a weak D call TRBD1 (5 bases). The CDR3 region has the DNA TGTGCCAGCAGTTACGACAGAAACTATGGCTACACCTTC. It translates to CASSYDRNYGYTF.